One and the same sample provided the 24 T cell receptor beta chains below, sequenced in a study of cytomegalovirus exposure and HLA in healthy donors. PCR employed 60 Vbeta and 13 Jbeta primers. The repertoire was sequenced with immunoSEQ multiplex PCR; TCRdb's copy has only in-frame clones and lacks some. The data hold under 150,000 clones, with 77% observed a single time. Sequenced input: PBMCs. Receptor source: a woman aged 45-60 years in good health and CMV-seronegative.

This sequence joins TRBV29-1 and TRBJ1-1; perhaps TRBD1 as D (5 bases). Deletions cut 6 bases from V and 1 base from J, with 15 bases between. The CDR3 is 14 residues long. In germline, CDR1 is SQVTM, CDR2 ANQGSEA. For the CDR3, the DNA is TGCAGCGTGGGGGGAGGACGTAGGAACACTGAAGCTTTCTTT. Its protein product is CSVGGGRRNTEAFF.

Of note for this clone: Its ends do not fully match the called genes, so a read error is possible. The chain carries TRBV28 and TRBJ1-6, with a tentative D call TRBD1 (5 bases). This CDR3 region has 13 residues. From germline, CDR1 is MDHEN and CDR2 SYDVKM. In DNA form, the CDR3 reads TGCGCGGGGCGGGACTCCTATAATTCACCCCTCCACTTT. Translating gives CAGRDSYNSPLHF.

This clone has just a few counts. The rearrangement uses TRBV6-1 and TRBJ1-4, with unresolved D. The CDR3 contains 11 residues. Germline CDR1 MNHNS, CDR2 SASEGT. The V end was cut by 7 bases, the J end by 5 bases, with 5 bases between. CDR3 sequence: CASTPNEKLFF. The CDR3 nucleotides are TGTGCCAGCACCCCGAATGAAAAACTGTTTTTT.

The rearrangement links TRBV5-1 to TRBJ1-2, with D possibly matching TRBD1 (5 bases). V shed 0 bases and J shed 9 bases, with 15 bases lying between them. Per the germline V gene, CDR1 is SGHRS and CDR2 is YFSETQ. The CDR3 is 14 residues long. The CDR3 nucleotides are TGCGCCAGCAGCTTGGAAACACGGGGGACCAGCTACACCTTC. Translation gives CASSLETRGTSYTF.

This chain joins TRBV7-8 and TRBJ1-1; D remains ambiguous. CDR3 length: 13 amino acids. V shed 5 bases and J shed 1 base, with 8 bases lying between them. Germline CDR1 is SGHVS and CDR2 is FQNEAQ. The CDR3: CASSHQENTEAFF. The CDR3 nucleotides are TGTGCCAGCAGCCACCAGGAGAACACTGAAGCTTTCTTT.

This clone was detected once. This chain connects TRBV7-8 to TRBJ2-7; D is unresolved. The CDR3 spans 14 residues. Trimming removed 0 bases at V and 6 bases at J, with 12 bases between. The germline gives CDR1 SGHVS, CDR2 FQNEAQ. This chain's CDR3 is CASSLAYKPGEQYF. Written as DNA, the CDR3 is TGTGCCAGCAGCTTAGCGTACAAACCTGGCGAGCAGTACTTC.

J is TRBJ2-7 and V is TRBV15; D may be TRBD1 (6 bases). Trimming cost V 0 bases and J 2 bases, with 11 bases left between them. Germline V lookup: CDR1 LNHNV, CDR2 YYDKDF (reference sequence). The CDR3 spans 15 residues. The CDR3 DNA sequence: TGTGCCACCAGCAGAGATTTGGGGGCTACCTACGAGCAGTACTTC. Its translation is CATSRDLGATYEQYF. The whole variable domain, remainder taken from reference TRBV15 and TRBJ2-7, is DAMVIQNPRYQVTQFGKPVTLSCSQTLNHNVMYWYQQKSSQAPKLLFHYYDKDFNNEADTPDNFQSRRPNTSFCFLDIRSPGLGDTAMYLCATSRDLGATYEQYFGPGTRLTVT.

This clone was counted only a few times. CDR3 in amino acids: CASSFRDSRGDEQFF. In DNA, the CDR3 is TGTGCCAGCAGTTTCCGGGACAGTCGTGGGGATGAGCAGTTCTTC. This chain uses TRBV27 with TRBJ2-1, with TRBD1 matching over 7 bases. The CDR3 has 15 residues. Germline lookup yields CDR1 MNHEY and CDR2 SMNVEV (reference sequence). The V segment lost 3 bases and the J segment 8 bases; nucleotides outside the gene matches: 10.

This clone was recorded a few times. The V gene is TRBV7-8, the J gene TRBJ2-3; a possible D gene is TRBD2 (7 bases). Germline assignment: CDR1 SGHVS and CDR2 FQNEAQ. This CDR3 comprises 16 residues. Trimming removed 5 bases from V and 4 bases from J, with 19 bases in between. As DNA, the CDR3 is TGTGCCAGCAGCCTCACCAAACAGGGAGGGGCAGATACGCAGTATTTT. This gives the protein CASSLTKQGGADTQYF.

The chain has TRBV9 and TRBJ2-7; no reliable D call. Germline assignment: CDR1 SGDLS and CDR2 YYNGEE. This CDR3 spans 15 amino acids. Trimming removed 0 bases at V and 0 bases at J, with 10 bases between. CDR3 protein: CASSVGGSLSYEQYF. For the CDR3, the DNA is TGTGCCAGCAGCGTAGGAGGTTCGCTCTCCTACGAGCAGTACTTC.

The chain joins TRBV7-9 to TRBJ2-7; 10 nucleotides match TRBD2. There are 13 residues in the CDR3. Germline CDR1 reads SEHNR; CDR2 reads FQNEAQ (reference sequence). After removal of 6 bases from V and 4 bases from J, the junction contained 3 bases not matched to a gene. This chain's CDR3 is CASRAGGVYEQYF. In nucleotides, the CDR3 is TGTGCCAGCAGAGCGGGAGGGGTTTACGAGCAGTACTTC.

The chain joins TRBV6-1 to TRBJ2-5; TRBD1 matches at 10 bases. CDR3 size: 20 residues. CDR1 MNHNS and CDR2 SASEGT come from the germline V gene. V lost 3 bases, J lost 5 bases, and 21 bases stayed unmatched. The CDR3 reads CASSDIVGRAGTGVWETQYF. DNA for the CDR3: TGTGCCAGCAGTGATATCGTAGGGCGAGCGGGGACAGGGGTTTGGGAGACCCAGTACTTC.

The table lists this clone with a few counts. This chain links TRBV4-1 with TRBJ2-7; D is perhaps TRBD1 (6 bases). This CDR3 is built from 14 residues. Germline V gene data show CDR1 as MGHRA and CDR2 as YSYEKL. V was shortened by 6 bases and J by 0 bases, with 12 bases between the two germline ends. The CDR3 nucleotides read TGCGCCAGCAGTCGACAGGATAGCTCCTACGAGCAGTACTTC. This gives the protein CASSRQDSSYEQYF.

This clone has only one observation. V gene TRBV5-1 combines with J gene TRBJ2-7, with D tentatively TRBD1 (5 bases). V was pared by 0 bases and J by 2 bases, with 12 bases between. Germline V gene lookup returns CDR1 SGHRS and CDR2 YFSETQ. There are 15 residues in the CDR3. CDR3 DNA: TGCGCCAGCAGCTTGGCTTTAGGGGCGGCCTACGAGCAGTACTTC. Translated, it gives CASSLALGAAYEQYF.

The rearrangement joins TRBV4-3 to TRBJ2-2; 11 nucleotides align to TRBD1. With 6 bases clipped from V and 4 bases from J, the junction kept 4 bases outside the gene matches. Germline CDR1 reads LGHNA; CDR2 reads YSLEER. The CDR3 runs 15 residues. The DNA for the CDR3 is TGCGCCAGCAGTTCGGGACAGGGGGGCACCGGGGAGCTGTTTTTT. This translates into CASSSGQGGTGELFF.

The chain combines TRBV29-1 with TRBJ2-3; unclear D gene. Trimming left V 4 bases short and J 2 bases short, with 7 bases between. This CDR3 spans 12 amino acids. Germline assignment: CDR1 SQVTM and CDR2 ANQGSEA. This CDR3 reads CSVGYTTDTQYF. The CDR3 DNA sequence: TGCAGCGTTGGCTATACCACAGATACGCAGTATTTT.

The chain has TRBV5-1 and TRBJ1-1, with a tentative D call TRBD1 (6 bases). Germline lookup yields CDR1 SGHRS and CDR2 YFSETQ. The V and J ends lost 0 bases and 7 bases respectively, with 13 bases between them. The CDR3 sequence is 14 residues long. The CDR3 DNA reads TGCGCCAGCAGCTTGGCGGGGGGGCCCAGTGAAGCTTTCTTT. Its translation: CASSLAGGPSEAFF.

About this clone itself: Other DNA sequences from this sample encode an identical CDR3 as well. CDR3: CASSQTYEQYF. DNA of the CDR3: TGTGCCAGCAGTCAAACCTACGAGCAGTACTTC. This rearrangement joins TRBV28 to TRBJ2-7; D call uncertain. The CDR3 sequence is 11 residues long. The germline V gene encodes CDR1 MDHEN and CDR2 SYDVKM. Trimming removed 5 bases at V and 2 bases at J, with 4 bases between.

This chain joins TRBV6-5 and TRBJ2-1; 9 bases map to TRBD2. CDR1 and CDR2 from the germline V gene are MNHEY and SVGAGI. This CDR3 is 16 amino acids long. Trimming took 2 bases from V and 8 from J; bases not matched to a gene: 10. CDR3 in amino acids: CASSYRRGTSYHEQFF. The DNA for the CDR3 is TGTGCCAGCAGTTACCGGAGAGGGACTAGCTATCATGAGCAGTTCTTC.

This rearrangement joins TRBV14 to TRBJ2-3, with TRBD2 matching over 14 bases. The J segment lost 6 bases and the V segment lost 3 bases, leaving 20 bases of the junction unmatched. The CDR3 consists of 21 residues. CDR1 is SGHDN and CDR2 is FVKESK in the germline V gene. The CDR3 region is CASSHTRRLAGGPCYNDTQYF. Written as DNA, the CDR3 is TGTGCCAGCAGCCACACGAGGCGACTAGCGGGGGGGCCTTGTTATAACGATACGCAGTATTTT.

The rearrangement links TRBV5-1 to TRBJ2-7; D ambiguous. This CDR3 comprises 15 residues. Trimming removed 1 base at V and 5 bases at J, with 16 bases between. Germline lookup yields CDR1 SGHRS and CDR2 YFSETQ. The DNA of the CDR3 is TGCGCCAGCAGCTTGTCTACGGGTTCTGCAGACGAGCAGTACTTC. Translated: CASSLSTGSADEQYF. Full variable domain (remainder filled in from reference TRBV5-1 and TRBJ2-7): KAGVTQTPRYLIKTRGQQVTLSCSPISGHRSVSWYQQTPGQGLQFLFEYFSETQRNKGNFPGRFSGRQFSNSRSEMNVSTLELGDSALYLCASSLSTGSADEQYFGPGTRLTVT.

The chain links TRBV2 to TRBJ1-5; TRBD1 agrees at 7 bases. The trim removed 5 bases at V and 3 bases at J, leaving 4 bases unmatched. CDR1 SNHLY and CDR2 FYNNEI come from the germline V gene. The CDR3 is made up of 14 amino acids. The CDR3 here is CASSSQGLNQPQHF. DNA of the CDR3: TGTGCCAGCAGTTCACAGGGGCTCAATCAGCCCCAGCATTTT. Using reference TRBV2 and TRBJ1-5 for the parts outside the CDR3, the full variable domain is EPEVTQTPSHQVTQMGQEVILRCVPISNHLYFYWYRQILGQKVEFLVSFYNNEISEKSEIFDDQFSVERPDGSNFTLKIRSTKLEDSAMYFCASSSQGLNQPQHFGDGTRLSIL.

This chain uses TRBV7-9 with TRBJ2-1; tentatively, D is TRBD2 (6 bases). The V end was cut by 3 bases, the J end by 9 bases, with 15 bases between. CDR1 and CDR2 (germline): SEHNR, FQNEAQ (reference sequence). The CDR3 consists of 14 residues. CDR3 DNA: TGTGCCAGCAGCTTCTACGGAGGAGGGAGTGAGCAGTTCTTC. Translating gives CASSFYGGGSEQFF.

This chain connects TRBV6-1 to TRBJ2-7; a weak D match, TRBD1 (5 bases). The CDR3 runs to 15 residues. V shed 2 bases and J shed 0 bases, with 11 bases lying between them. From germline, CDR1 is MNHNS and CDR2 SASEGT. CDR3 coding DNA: TGTGCCAGCAGTGAACAGGGCCTGAGCTCCTACGAGCAGTACTTC. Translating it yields CASSEQGLSSYEQYF.